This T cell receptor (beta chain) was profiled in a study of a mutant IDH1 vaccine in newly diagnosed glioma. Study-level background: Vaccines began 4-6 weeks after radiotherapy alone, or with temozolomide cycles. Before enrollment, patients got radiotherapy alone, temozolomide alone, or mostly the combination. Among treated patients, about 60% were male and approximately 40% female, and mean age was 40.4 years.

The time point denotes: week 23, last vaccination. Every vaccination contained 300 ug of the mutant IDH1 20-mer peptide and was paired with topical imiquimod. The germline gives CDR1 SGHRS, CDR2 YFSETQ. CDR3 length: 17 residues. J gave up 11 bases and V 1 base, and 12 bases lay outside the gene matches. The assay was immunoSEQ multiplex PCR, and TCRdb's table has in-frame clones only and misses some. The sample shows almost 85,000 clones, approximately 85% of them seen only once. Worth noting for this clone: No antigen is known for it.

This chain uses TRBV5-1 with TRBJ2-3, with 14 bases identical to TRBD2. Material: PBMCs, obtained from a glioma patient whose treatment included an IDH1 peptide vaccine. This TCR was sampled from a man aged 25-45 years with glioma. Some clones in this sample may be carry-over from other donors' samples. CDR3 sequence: CASSLTVGGTSGSVQYF. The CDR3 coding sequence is TGCGCCAGCAGCTTGACGGTCGGGGGGACTAGCGGGAGTGTGCAGTATTTT.